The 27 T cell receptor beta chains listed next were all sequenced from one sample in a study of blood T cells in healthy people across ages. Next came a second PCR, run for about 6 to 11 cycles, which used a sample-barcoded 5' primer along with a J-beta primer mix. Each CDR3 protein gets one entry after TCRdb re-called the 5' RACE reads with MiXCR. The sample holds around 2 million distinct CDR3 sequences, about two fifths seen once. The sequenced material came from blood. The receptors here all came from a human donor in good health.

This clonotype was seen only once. The CDR3 protein is CASSLPIMAFF. The CDR3 nucleotides are TGTGCCAGCAGCTTACCTATAATGGCTTTCTTT. V usage is TRBV7-9 and J usage is TRBJ1-1; D ambiguous. Germline V gives CDR1 SEHNR, CDR2 FQNEAQ (reference sequence). This CDR3 has 11 amino acids. Deletions cut 2 bases from V and 11 bases from J, with 9 bases between.

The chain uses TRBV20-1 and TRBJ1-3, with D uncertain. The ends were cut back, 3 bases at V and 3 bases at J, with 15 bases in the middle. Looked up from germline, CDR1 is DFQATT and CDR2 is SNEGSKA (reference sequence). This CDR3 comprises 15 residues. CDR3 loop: CSASHRRSFGNTIYF. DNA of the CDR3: TGCAGTGCTAGTCACCGCCGTTCGTTTGGAAACACCATATATTTT.

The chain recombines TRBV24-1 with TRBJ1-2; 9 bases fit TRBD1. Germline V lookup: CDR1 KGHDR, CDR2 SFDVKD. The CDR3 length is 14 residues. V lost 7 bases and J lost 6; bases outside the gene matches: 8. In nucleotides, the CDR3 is TGTGCCACCAGAGGGACAGGGACCCGGGATGGCTACACCTTC. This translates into CATRGTGTRDGYTF.

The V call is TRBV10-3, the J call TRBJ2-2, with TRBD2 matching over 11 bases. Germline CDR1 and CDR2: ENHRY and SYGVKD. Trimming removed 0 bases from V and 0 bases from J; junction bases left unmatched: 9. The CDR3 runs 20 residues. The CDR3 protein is CAISESDSGGAYANTGELFF. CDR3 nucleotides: TGTGCCATCAGTGAGTCTGATAGCGGGGGGGCGTACGCGAACACCGGGGAGCTGTTTTTT.

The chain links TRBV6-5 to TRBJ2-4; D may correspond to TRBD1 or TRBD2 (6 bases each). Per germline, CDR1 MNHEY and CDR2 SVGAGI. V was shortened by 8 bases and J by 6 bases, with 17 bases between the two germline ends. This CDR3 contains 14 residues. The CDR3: CASVAGEDPNIQYF. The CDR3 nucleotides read TGTGCCAGCGTTGCAGGGGAGGACCCAAACATTCAGTACTTC.

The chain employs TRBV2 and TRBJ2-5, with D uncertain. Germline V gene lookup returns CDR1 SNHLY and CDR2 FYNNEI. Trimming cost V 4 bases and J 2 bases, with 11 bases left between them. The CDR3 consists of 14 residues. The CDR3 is CASSGVVVQETQYF. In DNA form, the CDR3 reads TGTGCCAGCAGTGGGGTCGTGGTACAAGAGACCCAGTACTTC.

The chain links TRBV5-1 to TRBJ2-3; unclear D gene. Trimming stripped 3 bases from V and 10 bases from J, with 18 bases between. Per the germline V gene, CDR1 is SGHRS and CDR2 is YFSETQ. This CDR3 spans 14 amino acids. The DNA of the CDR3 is TGCGCCAGCAGCTACGGATCTAGTATGATTGCGCAGTATTTT. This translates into CASSYGSSMIAQYF.

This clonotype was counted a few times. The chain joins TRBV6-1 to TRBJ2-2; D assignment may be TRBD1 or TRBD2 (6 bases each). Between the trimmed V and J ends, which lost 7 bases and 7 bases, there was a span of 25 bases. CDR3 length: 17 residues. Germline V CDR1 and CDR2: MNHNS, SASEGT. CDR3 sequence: CASTITRGAIRNGELFF. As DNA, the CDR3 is TGTGCCAGCACCATAACTAGGGGGGCCATAAGAAACGGGGAGCTGTTTTTT.

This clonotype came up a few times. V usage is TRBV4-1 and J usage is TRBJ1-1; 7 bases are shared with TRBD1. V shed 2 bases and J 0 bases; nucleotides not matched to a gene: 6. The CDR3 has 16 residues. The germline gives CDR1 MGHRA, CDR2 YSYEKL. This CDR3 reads CASSQPGQPMNTEAFF. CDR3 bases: TGCGCCAGCAGCCAACCGGGACAGCCTATGAACACTGAAGCTTTCTTT.

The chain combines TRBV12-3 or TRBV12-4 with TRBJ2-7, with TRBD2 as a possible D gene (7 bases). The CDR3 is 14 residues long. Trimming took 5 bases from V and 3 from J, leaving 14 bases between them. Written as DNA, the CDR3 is TGTGCCAGCAGTCCGGGGGGCGGTAACTACGAGCAGTACTTC. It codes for CASSPGGGNYEQYF.

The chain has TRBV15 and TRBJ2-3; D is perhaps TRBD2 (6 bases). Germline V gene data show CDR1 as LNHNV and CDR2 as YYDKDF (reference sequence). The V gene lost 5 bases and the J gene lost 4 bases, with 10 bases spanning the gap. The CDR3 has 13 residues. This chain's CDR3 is CATSLSGADTQYF. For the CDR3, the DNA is TGTGCCACCAGCCTCTCGGGGGCAGATACGCAGTATTTT.

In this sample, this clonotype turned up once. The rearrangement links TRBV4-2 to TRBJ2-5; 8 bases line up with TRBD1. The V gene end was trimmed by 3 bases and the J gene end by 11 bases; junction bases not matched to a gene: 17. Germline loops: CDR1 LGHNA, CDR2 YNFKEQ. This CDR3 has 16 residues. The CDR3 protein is CASSHHRGAGYNEQYF. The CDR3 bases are TGTGCCAGCAGCCACCACAGGGGGGCAGGCTACAATGAGCAGTACTTC.

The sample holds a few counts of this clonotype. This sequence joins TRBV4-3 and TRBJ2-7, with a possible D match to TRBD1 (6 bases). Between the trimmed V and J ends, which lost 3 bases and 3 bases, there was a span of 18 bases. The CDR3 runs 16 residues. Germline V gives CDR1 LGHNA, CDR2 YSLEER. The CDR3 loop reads CASSQRDRSNYYEQYF. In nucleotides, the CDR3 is TGCGCCAGCAGCCAGCGAGACAGGTCTAATTACTACGAGCAGTACTTC.

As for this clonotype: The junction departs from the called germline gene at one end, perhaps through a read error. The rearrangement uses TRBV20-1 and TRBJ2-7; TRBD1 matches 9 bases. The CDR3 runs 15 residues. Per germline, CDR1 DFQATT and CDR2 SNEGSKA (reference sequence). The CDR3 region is CGARDPGQGSYEQYF. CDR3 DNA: TGCGGTGCTAGAGACCCCGGACAGGGGTCCTACGAGCAGTACTTC.

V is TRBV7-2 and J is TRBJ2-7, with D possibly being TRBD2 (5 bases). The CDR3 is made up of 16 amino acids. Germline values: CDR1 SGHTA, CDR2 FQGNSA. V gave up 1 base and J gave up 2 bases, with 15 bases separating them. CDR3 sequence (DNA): TGTGCCAGCAGCTTAGACGCAAAGACGGGGACCTACGAGCAGTACTTC. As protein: CASSLDAKTGTYEQYF.

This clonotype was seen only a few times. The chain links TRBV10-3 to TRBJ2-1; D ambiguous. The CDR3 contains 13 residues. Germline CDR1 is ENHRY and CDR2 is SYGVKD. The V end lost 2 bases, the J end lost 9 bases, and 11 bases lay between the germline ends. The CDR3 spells CAISESLRVEQFF. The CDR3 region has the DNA TGTGCCATCAGTGAGAGTCTCCGTGTTGAGCAGTTCTTC.

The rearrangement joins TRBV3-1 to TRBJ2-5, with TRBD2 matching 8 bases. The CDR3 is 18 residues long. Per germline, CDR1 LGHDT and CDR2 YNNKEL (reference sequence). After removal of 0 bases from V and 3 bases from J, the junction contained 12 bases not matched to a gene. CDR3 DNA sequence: TGTGCCAGCAGCCAAGACCGATCACGCGGGGGGATAAAAGAGACCCAGTACTTC. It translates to CASSQDRSRGGIKETQYF.

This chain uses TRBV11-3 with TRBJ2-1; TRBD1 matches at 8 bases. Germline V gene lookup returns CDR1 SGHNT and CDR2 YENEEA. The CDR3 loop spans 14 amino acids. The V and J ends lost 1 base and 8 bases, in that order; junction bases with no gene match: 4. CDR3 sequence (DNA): TGTGCCAGCAGCTTAGTTACGACAGGGGATGAGCAGTTCTTC. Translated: CASSLVTTGDEQFF.

CDR3: CATSARVGQPQHF. CDR3 nucleotide sequence: TGTGCCACCAGTGCCAGGGTCGGTCAGCCCCAGCATTTT. The chain recombines TRBV24-1 with TRBJ1-5; a possible D gene is TRBD1 (5 bases). The CDR3 runs 13 residues. V was cut by 5 bases and J by 6 bases, with 10 bases left in between. Per the germline V gene, CDR1 is KGHDR and CDR2 is SFDVKD.

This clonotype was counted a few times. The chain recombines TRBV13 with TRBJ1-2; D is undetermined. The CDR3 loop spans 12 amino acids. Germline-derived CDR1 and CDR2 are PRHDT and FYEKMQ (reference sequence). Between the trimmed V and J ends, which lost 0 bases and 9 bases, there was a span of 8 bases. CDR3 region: CASSLGPASYTF. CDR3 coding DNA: TGTGCCAGCAGCTTAGGGCCAGCCAGCTACACCTTC.

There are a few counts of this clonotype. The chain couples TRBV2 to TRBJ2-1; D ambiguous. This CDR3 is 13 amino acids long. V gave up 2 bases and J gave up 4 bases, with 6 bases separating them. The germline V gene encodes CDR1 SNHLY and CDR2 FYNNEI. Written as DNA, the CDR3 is TGTGCCAGCAGTGAACGGCCTTACAATGAGCAGTTCTTC. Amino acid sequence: CASSERPYNEQFF.

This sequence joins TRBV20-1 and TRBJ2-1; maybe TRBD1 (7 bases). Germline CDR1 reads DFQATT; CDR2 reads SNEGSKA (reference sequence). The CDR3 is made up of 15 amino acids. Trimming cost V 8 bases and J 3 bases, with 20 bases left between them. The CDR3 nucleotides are TGCAGTCCTAATCAGGGGGGTGGGAGCTACAATGAGCAGTTCTTC. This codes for CSPNQGGGSYNEQFF.

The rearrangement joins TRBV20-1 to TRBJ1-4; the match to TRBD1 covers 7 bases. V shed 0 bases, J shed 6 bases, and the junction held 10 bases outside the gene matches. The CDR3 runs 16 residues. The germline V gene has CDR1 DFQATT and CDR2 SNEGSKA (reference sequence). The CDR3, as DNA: TGCAGTGCTAGAGACCCTCGGGCAGGGGGGGATGAAAAACTGTTTTTT. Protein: CSARDPRAGGDEKLFF.

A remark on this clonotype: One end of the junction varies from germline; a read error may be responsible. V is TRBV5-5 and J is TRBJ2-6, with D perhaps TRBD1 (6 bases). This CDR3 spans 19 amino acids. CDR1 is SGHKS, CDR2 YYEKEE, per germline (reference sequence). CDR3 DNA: TGTGCCGGCAGCTTACGTACAGGGCTGAAAAGCTCTGGGGCCAACGTCCTGACTTTC. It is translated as CAGSLRTGLKSSGANVLTF.

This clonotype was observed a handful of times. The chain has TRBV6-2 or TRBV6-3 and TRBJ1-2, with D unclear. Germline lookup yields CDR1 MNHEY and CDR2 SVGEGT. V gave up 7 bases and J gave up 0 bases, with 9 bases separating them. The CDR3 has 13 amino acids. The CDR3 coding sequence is TGTGCCAGCACTCAGACGGCTAACTATGGCTACACCTTC. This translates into CASTQTANYGYTF.

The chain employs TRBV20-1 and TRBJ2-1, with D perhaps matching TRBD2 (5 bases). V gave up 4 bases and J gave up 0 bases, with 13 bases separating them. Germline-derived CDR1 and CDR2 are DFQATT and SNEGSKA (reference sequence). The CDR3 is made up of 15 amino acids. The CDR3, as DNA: TGCAGTGCTACGGCGGGCCTTGTCTCCTACAATGAGCAGTTCTTC. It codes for CSATAGLVSYNEQFF.

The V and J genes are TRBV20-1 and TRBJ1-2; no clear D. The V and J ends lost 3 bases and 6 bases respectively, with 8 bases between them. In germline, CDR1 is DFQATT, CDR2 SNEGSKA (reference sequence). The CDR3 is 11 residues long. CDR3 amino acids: CSASAGNGYTF. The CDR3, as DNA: TGCAGTGCTAGCGCAGGCAATGGCTACACCTTC.